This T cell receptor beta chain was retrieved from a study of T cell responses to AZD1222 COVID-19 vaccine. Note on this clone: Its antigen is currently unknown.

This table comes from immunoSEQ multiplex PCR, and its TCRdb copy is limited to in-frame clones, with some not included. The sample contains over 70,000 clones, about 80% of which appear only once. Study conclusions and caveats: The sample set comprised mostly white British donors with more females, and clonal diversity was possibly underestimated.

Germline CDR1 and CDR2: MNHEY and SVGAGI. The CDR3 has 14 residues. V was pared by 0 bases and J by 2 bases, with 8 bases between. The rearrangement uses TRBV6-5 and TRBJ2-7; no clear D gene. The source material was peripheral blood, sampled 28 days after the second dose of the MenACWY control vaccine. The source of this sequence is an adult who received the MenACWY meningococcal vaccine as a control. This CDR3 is CASSYSGPAYEQYF. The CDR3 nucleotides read TGTGCCAGCAGTTACTCAGGACCGGCCTACGAGCAGTACTTC.